Below, 14 T cell receptor beta chains from the same sample are listed, as sequenced in a study of CD8+ T cells in alopecia areata. Sample treatment: oral pan-JAK inhibitor, 5-10 mg twice daily. Once RNA had been extracted, it was reverse transcribed into cDNA to act as the sequencing template. Generated by immunoSEQ multiplex PCR, the TCRdb table keeps only in-frame clones and is missing some. The table lists about 88,000 clones, roughly 46% of them singletons. Sequenced here: CD8+ T cells sorted from blood, sampled at week 24, from a patient treated with tofacitinib. The source is a human donor with alopecia areata.

The V call is TRBV29-1, the J call TRBJ1-2; D ambiguous. V was clipped by 3 bases and J by 7 bases, with 48 bases between them. CDR1 is SQVTM and CDR2 is ANQGSEA in the germline V gene. The CDR3 runs to 24 residues. CDR3 nucleotides: TGCAGCGTTGATAATCCCCGTCGGAGTCCTACCCATCCTCCCGTAGGCGTACACGGGCTTGGCTACACCTTC. As protein: CSVDNPRRSPTHPPVGVHGLGYTF.

V is TRBV2 and J is TRBJ2-7, with TRBD1 matching over 9 bases. Germline V gene data show CDR1 as SNHLY and CDR2 as FYNNEI. The trim removed 6 bases at V and 0 bases at J, leaving 6 bases unmatched. This CDR3 contains 15 residues. This chain's CDR3 is CASSTGQGSSYEQYF. Written as DNA, the CDR3 is TGTGCCAGCAGCACAGGACAGGGGAGCTCCTACGAGCAGTACTTC. The complete variable domain, with remaining parts taken from reference TRBV2 and TRBJ2-7, reads EPEVTQTPSHQVTQMGQEVILRCVPISNHLYFYWYRQILGQKVEFLVSFYNNEISEKSEIFDDQFSVERPDGSNFTLKIRSTKLEDSAMYFCASSTGQGSSYEQYFGPGTRLTVT.

This clone showed up just a few times. The chain recombines TRBV29-1 with TRBJ2-7; TRBD1 agrees at 7 bases. Trimming removed 2 bases from V and 3 bases from J; junction bases left unmatched: 7. The CDR3 contains 14 residues. Germline-derived CDR1 and CDR2 are SQVTM and ANQGSEA. The CDR3 loop reads CSVERQGSHYEQYF. The CDR3 bases are TGCAGCGTTGAACGACAGGGTAGTCACTACGAGCAGTACTTC.

This clone has just a few counts. The chain couples TRBV29-1 to TRBJ1-1; D uncertain. Trimming stripped 4 bases from V and 5 bases from J, with 11 bases between. Germline CDR1 SQVTM, CDR2 ANQGSEA. This CDR3 is built from 12 residues. The CDR3 reads CSVVPGGTEAFF. The CDR3 nucleotides read TGCAGCGTTGTACCAGGAGGAACTGAAGCTTTCTTT.

This clone was seen more than once but under ten times. The chain has TRBV19 and TRBJ1-1; TRBD1 might be the D (5 bases). Germline-derived CDR1 and CDR2 are LNHDA and SQIVND (reference sequence). V was cut by 2 bases and J by 8 bases, with 12 bases left in between. The CDR3 extends over 13 amino acids. The CDR3 loop is CASSIKLGAEAFF. CDR3 DNA: TGTGCCAGTAGTATAAAGCTAGGGGCAGAAGCTTTCTTT.

The J gene is TRBJ2-1, the V gene TRBV5-1, with D possibly being TRBD2 (5 bases). The CDR3 has 17 amino acids. The ends were cut back, 0 bases at V and 0 bases at J, with 13 bases in the middle. CDR1 and CDR2 from the germline V gene are SGHRS and YFSETQ. The CDR3 region has the DNA TGCGCCAGCAGCTTGGTGTGGGCGGGCAGCTCCTACAATGAGCAGTTCTTC. It specifies CASSLVWAGSSYNEQFF.

The gene calls are TRBV30 and TRBJ1-1, with a possible D match to TRBD1 (5 bases). Germline lookup yields CDR1 GTSNPN and CDR2 SVGIG (reference sequence). CDR3 size: 16 residues. Trimming stripped 2 bases from V and 0 bases from J, with 16 bases between. This chain's CDR3 is CAWSKGARGMNTEAFF. The CDR3 nucleotides are TGTGCCTGGAGTAAAGGGGCGCGGGGTATGAACACTGAAGCTTTCTTT.

The rearrangement uses TRBV10-3 and TRBJ2-1, with 11 nucleotides matching TRBD2. This CDR3 contains 18 residues. Germline CDR1 reads ENHRY; CDR2 reads SYGVKD. V trimming: 8 bases; J trimming: 3 bases; junction bases outside the gene matches: 15. The CDR3 DNA sequence: TGTGCCATCGGGAGGAGTAGCGGGAGGGCCCTCGACTACAATGAGCAGTTCTTC. It encodes CAIGRSSGRALDYNEQFF.

This clone was observed a few times. V is TRBV4-2 and J is TRBJ2-7, with unresolved D. The CDR3 totals 12 residues. V shed 0 bases and J shed 3 bases, with 3 bases lying between them. Germline loops: CDR1 LGHNA, CDR2 YNFKEQ. The CDR3 bases are TGTGCCAGCAGCCAAGAAAACTACGAGCAGTACTTC. It yields the protein CASSQENYEQYF.

The J gene is TRBJ2-5, the V gene TRBV29-1, with D perhaps TRBD2 (6 bases). Germline assignment: CDR1 SQVTM and CDR2 ANQGSEA. The V end lost 6 bases, the J end lost 1 base, and 30 bases lay between the germline ends. This CDR3 contains 19 residues. The CDR3 spells CSVSGGDPGSLAVQETQYF. As DNA, the CDR3 is TGCAGCGTGTCAGGCGGTGACCCAGGCAGTTTAGCGGTCCAAGAGACCCAGTACTTC.

This clone has a handful of counts. V is TRBV27 and J is TRBJ2-7; maybe TRBD2 (7 bases). The CDR3 is 13 amino acids. Trimming cost V 3 bases and J 5 bases, with 11 bases left between them. The germline V gene encodes CDR1 MNHEY and CDR2 SMNVEV (reference sequence). As DNA, the CDR3 is TGTGCCAGCAGTTTTGGGGGGGCAAACGAGCAGTACTTC. It codes for CASSFGGANEQYF.

V is TRBV27 and J is TRBJ1-2; possible D gene TRBD1, 6 bases. Germline V gene lookup returns CDR1 MNHEY and CDR2 SMNVEV (reference sequence). V lost 7 bases, J lost 0 bases, and 9 bases lay in between. The CDR3 length is 13 residues. This CDR3 is CASKGHPNYGYTF. CDR3 in DNA: TGTGCCAGCAAGGGACACCCTAACTATGGCTACACCTTC.

This clone came up a few times. This chain uses TRBV7-2 with TRBJ2-7; D remains unclear. The germline CDR1 and CDR2 sequences are SGHTA and FQGNSA. This CDR3 comprises 14 residues. Between the trimmed V and J ends, which lost 5 bases and 3 bases, there was a span of 14 bases. CDR3 residues: CASSTPGPSYEQYF. CDR3 DNA sequence: TGTGCCAGCAGCACACCCGGACCGAGCTACGAGCAGTACTTC.

A few counts support this clone. This chain joins TRBV28 and TRBJ2-5; a weak D match, TRBD1 (6 bases). V was clipped by 8 bases and J by 1 base, with 20 bases between them. There are 16 residues in the CDR3. Germline assignment: CDR1 MDHEN and CDR2 SYDVKM. CDR3 loop: CASGGRGGFSQETQYF. The CDR3 nucleotides read TGTGCCAGCGGAGGCAGGGGTGGGTTTAGCCAAGAGACCCAGTACTTC.